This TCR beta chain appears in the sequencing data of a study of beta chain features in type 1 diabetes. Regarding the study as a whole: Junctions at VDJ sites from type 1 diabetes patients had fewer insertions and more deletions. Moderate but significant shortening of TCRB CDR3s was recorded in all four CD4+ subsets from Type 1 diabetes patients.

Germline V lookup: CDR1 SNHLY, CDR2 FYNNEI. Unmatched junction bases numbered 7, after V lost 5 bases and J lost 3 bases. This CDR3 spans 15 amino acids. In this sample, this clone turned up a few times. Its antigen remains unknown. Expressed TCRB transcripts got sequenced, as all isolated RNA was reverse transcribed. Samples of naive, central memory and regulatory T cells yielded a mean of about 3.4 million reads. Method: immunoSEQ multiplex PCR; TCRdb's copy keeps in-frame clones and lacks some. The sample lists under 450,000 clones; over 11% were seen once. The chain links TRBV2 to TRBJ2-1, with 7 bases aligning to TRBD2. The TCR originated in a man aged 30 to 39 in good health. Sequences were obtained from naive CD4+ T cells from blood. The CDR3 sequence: CASSQLASGYNEQFF. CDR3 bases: TGTGCCAGCAGTCAACTAGCGAGTGGCTACAATGAGCAGTTCTTC.